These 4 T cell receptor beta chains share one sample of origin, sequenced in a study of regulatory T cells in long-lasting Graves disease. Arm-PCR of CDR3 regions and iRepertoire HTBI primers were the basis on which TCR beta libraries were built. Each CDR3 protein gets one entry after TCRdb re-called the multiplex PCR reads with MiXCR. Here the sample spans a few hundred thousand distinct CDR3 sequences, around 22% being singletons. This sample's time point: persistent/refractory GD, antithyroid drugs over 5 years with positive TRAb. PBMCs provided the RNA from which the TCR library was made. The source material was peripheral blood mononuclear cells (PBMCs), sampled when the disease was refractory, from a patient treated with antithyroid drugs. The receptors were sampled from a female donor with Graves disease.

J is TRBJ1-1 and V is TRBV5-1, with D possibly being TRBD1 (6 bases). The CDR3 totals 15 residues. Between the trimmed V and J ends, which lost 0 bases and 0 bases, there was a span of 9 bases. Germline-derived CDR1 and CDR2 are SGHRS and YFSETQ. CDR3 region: CASSLETGMNTEAFF. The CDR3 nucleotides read TGCGCCAGCAGCTTGGAAACAGGGATGAACACTGAAGCTTTCTTT.

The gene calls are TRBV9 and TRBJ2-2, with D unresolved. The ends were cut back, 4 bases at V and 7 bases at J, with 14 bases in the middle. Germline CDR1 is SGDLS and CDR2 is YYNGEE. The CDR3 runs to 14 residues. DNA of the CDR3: TGTGCCAGCAGCATCCGGTTGTTAGACGGGGAGCTGTTTTTT. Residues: CASSIRLLDGELFF.

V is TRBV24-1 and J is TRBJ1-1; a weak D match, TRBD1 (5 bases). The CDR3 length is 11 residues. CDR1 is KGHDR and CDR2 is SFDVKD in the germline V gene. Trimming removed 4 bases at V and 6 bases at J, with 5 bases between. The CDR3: CATSEGAEAFF. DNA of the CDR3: TGTGCCACCAGTGAGGGGGCTGAAGCTTTCTTT.

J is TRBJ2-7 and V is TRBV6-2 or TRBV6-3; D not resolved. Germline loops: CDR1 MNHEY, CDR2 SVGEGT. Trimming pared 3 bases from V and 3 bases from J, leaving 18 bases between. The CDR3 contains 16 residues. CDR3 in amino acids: CASSYGLANQFYEQYF. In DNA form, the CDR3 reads TGTGCCAGCAGTTATGGGTTGGCAAACCAATTCTACGAGCAGTACTTC.